This entry features one TCR beta chain sequence. These data originate in a study of blood T cell repertoires in COVID-19. Seattle's enrolled individuals joined amid active infection and were then monitored longitudinally. Original methodology: It was from reference gene primer amplification that nucleated cell counts were estimated. Measured with immunoSEQ multiplex PCR; TCRdb has only the in-frame clones, and not every one. For V, J and clone size, that table is used; D and trimming come from the DNA. The sample records more than 300,000 clones, 70% to 90% being singletons. From germline, CDR1 is LGHNA and CDR2 YNFKEQ. V was pared by 2 bases and J by 2 bases, with 15 bases between. This CDR3 is 16 amino acids long.

Sequences were obtained from peripheral blood. The receptor was isolated from a woman in her thirties with COVID-19, enrolled during active disease. The chain uses TRBV4-2 and TRBJ1-1; no reliable D call. CDR3 loop: CASSQTETRHNTEAFF. In DNA form, the CDR3 reads TGTGCCAGCAGCCAAACCGAGACAAGGCATAACACTGAAGCTTTCTTT.